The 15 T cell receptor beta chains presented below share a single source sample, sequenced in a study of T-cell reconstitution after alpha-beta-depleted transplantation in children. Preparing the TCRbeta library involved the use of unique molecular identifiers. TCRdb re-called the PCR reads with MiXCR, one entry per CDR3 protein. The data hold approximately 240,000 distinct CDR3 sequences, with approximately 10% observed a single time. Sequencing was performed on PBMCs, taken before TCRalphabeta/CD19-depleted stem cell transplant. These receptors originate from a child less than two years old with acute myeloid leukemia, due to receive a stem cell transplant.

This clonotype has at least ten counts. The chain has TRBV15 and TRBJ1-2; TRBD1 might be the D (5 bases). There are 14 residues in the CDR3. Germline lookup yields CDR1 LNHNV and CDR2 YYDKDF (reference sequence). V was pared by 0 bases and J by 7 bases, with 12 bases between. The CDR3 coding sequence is TGTGCCACCAGCAGAGATGGAGGGACGTCTGGCTACACCTTC. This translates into CATSRDGGTSGYTF.

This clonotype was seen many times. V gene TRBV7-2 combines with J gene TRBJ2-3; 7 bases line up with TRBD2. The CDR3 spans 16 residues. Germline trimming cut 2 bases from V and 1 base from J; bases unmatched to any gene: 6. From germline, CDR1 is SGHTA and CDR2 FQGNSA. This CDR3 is CASSLWAGAGTDTQYF. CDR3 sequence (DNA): TGTGCCAGCAGCTTATGGGCGGGAGCGGGCACAGATACGCAGTATTTT.

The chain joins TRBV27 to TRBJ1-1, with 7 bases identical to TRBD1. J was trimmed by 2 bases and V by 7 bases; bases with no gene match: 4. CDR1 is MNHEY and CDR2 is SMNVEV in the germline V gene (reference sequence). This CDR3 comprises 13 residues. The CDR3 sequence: CASIGDRNTEAFF. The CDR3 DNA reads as TGTGCCAGCATTGGGGACAGAAACACTGAAGCTTTCTTT.

CDR3 DNA sequence: TGTGCCAGCACAAGGTCTTTAGTTAGGGTCACCTACAATGAGCAGTTCTTC. It yields the protein CASTRSLVRVTYNEQFF. This chain connects TRBV2 to TRBJ2-1; D is unresolved. Germline-derived CDR1 and CDR2 are SNHLY and FYNNEI. The CDR3 has 17 amino acids. V lost 7 bases and J lost 2, with 21 bases in between.

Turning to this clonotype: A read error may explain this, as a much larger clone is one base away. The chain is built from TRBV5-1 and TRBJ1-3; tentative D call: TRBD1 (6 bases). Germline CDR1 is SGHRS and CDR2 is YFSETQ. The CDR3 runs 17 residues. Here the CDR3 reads CAGSQLSGAPSGNTIYF. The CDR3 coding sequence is TGCGCCGGCAGCCAACTCTCAGGGGCCCCCTCTGGAAACACCATATATTTT.

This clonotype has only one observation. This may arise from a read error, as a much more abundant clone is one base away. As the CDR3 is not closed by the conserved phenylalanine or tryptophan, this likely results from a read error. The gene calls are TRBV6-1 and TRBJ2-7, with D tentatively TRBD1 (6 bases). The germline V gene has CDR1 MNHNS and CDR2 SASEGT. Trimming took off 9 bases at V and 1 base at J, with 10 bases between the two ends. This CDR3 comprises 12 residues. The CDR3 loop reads CASATGSYEQYI. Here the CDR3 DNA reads TGTGCCAGTGCCACAGGGTCCTACGAGCAGTACATC.

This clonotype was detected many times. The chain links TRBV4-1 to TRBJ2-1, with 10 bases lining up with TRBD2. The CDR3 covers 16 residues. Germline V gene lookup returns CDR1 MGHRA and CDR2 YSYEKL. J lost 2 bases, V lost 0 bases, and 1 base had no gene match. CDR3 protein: CASSQETSGTYNEQFF. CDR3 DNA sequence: TGCGCCAGCAGCCAAGAAACTAGCGGGACCTACAATGAGCAGTTCTTC.

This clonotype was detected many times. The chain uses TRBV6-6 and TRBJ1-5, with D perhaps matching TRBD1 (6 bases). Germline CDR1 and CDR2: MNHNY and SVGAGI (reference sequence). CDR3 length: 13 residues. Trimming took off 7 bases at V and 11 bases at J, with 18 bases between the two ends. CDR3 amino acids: CASTLGQSSAQHF. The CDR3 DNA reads TGTGCCAGCACCCTTGGACAGTCAAGCGCCCAGCATTTT.

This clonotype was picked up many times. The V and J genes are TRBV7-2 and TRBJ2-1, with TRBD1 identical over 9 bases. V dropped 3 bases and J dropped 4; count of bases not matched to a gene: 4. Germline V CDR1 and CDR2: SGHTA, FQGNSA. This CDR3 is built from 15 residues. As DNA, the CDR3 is TGTGCCAGCAGCTTGGACAGGGGCTTTTACAATGAGCAGTTCTTC. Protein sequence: CASSLDRGFYNEQFF. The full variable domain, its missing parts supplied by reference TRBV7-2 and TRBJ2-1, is GAGVSQSPSNKVTEKGKDVELRCDPISGHTALYWYRQSLGQGLEFLIYFQGNSAPDKSGLPSDRFSAERTGGSVSTLTIQRTQQEDSAVYLCASSLDRGFYNEQFFGPGTRLTVL.

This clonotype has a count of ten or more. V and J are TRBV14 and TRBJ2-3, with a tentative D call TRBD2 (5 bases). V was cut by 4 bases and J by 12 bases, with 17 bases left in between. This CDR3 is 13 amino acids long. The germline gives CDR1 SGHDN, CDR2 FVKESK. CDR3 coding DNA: TGTGCCAGCAGCCTGGCGGGTGCCGGAAGACAGTATTTT. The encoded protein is CASSLAGAGRQYF. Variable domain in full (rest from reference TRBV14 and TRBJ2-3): EAGVTQFPSHSVIEKGQTVTLRCDPISGHDNLYWYRRVMGKEIKFLLHFVKESKQDESGMPNNRFLAERTGGTYSTLKVQPAELEDSGVYFCASSLAGAGRQYFGPGTRLTVL.

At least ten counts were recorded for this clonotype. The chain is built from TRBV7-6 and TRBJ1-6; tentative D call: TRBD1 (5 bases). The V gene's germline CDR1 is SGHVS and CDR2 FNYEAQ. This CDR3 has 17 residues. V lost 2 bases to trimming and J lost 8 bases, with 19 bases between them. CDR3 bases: TGTGCCAGCAGCTTAAGGCAGGGCCGGAGTGTCGATTCACCCCTCCACTTT. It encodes CASSLRQGRSVDSPLHF.

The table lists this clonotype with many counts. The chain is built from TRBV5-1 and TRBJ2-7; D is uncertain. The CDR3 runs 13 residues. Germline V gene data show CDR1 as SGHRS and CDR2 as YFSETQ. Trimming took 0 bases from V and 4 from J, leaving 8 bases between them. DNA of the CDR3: TGCGCCAGCAGCTTGGAGGCCCATTACGAGCAGTACTTC. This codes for CASSLEAHYEQYF.

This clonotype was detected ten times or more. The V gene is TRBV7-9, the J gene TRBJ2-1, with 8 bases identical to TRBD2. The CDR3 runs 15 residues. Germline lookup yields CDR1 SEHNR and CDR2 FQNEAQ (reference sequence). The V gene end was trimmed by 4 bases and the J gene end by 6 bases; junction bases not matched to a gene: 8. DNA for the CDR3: TGTGCCAGCAGCTCCGAGCGGGAGAGGGGCAATGAGCAGTTCTTC. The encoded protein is CASSSERERGNEQFF.

The CDR3 DNA reads TGTGCCAGCAGCTTGTGGGTACAGAACATGGAAGCTTTCTTT. This gives the protein CASSLWVQNMEAFF. This sequence joins TRBV5-6 and TRBJ1-1; D is unresolved. V lost 1 base and J lost 8, with 15 bases in between. This CDR3 is built from 14 residues. CDR1 SGHDT and CDR2 YYEEEE come from the germline V gene.

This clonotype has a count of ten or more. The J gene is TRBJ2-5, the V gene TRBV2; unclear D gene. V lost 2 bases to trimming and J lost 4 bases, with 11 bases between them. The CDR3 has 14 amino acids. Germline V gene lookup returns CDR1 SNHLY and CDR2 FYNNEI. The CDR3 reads CASSEQVKIETQYF. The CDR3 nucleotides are TGTGCCAGCAGTGAACAGGTGAAAATAGAGACCCAGTACTTC.